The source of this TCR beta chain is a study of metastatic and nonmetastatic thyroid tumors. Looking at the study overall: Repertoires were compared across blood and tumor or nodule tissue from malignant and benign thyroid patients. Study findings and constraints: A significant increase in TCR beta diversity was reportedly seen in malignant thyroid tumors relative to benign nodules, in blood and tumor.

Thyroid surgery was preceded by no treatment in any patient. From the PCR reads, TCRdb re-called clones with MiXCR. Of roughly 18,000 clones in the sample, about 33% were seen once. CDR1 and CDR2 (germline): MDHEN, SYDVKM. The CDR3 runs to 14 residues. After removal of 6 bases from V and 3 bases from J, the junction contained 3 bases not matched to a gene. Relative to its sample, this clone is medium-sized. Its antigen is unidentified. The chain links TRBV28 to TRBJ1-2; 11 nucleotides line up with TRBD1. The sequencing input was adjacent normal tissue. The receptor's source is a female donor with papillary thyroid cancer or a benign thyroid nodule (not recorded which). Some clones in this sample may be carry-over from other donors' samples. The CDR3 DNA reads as TGTGCCAGCAGAGGACAGGGGGCTGACTATGGCTACACCTTC. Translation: CASRGQGADYGYTF.